Below are 17 T cell receptor beta chains sequenced from a single sample in a study of blood T cell repertoires in COVID-19. TCRdb's table, derived via immunoSEQ multiplex PCR, lists solely in-frame clones and lacks some. The data show 450,000 to 500,000 clones, approximately 85% seen once. Sample: peripheral blood. The receptors here all came from a human donor in a cohort sampled during active COVID-19.

The table lists this clone with a count of one. The chain combines TRBV5-4 with TRBJ2-5, with D tentatively TRBD2 (5 bases). The CDR3 is made up of 15 amino acids. V was cut by 0 bases and J by 4 bases, with 13 bases left in between. The germline V gene has CDR1 SGHNT and CDR2 YYREEE (reference sequence). The CDR3 is CASSLGLRSGETQYF. The CDR3 DNA sequence: TGTGCCAGCAGCTTGGGCCTACGAAGCGGAGAGACCCAGTACTTC.

Here the CDR3 DNA reads TGTGCCAGCAAGGCGGGAGGGGCGACTGAGCAGTTCTTC. Translation: CASKAGGATEQFF. The rearrangement joins TRBV27 to TRBJ2-1, with 9 bases aligning to TRBD2. This CDR3 comprises 13 residues. CDR1 is MNHEY and CDR2 is SMNVEV in the germline V gene (reference sequence). The junction had 7 bases not matched to a gene; V was cut back by 7 bases and J by 9 bases.

The chain combines TRBV18 with TRBJ1-5; D possibly corresponds to TRBD1 (6 bases). Germline CDR1 and CDR2: KGHSH and LQKENI. V was cut by 3 bases and J by 10 bases, with 19 bases left in between. This CDR3 comprises 15 residues. The CDR3 DNA sequence: TGTGCCAGCTCACCGGGACACCTCAGAACTGGACCCCAGCATTTT. Translating gives CASSPGHLRTGPQHF.

This sequence joins TRBV27 and TRBJ1-5; possibly TRBD1 for D (5 bases). Germline CDR1 MNHEY, CDR2 SMNVEV (reference sequence). CDR3 length: 15 residues. Trimming left V 8 bases short and J 0 bases short, with 14 bases between. CDR3 bases: TGTGCCAGCGCCTGGGGCGGAGATAGCAATCAGCCCCAGCATTTT. This codes for CASAWGGDSNQPQHF.

The J gene is TRBJ2-3, the V gene TRBV10-2, with 9 bases fitting TRBD2. The length of the CDR3 is 17 residues. V lost 2 bases, J lost 2 bases, and 8 bases stayed unmatched. CDR1 is WSHSY and CDR2 is SAAADI in the germline V gene. CDR3 in DNA: TGCGCCAGCAGTGAGAGGGCTAGCGGGACCCACACAGATACGCAGTATTTT. Its protein product is CASSERASGTHTDTQYF.

The chain recombines TRBV5-1 with TRBJ2-1; tentative D call: TRBD1 (6 bases). This CDR3 comprises 16 residues. CDR1 SGHRS and CDR2 YFSETQ come from the germline V gene. V shed 4 bases and J shed 4 bases, with 18 bases lying between them. The CDR3 bases are TGCGCCAGCAGCGCCGGGACAATCGGTACTTACAATGAGCAGTTCTTC. Protein sequence: CASSAGTIGTYNEQFF.

This chain joins TRBV10-3 and TRBJ2-5; the match to TRBD1 covers 7 bases. CDR1 ENHRY and CDR2 SYGVKD come from the germline V gene. CDR3 length: 16 amino acids. The V and J ends lost 4 bases and 4 bases, in that order; junction bases with no gene match: 12. The CDR3 nucleotides are TGTGCCATCAGTGGACTGGAGACGACAGGGCGAGAGACCCAGTACTTC. Translating it yields CAISGLETTGRETQYF.

The gene calls are TRBV28 and TRBJ1-6, with a possible D match to TRBD1 (5 bases). V lost 5 bases to trimming and J lost 2 bases, with 13 bases between them. The germline gives CDR1 MDHEN, CDR2 SYDVKM. CDR3 size: 16 residues. This chain's CDR3 is CASSRGGGAYNSPLHF. The CDR3, as DNA: TGTGCCAGCAGTCGCGGGGGTGGTGCCTATAATTCACCCCTCCACTTT.

This clone was counted once. This chain connects TRBV6-6 to TRBJ2-1, with TRBD2 as a possible D gene (7 bases). The CDR3 contains 14 residues. Trimming took off 5 bases at V and 7 bases at J, with 15 bases between the two ends. Germline V gene sequence: CDR1 MNHNY, CDR2 SVGAGI (reference sequence). The CDR3 spells CASSGGLAVNEQFF. CDR3 nucleotide sequence: TGTGCCAGCAGTGGGGGGCTAGCGGTGAATGAGCAGTTCTTC.

This chain uses TRBV28 with TRBJ2-3, with 10 nucleotides matching TRBD2. V lost 4 bases to trimming and J lost 3 bases; unmatched junction nucleotides: 4. The V gene's germline CDR1 is MDHEN and CDR2 SYDVKM. The CDR3 loop spans 15 amino acids. CDR3 in DNA: TGTGCCAGCAGTTCCCTAGCGGGAGAGACAGATACGCAGTATTTT. This codes for CASSSLAGETDTQYF.

The chain employs TRBV7-9 and TRBJ1-1, with D tentatively TRBD1 (5 bases). Germline-derived CDR1 and CDR2 are SEHNR and FQNEAQ (reference sequence). The ends were cut back, 7 bases at V and 9 bases at J, with 15 bases in the middle. The CDR3 spans 12 residues. CDR3 sequence reads: CASTGVQTKAFF. In nucleotides, the CDR3 is TGTGCCAGCACGGGGGTGCAGACTAAAGCTTTCTTT.

As regards this clone: An end of the junction differs from the germline gene, which may be a read error. This chain connects TRBV7-7 to TRBJ2-3; TRBD2 might be the D (6 bases). Per germline, CDR1 SSHAT and CDR2 FNYEAQ (reference sequence). The CDR3 totals 15 residues. CDR3 amino acids: CASSLDSGSTDTQYF. As DNA, the CDR3 is TGTGCTAGCAGCTTAGATAGCGGCAGCACAGATACGCAGTATTTT.

The chain uses TRBV27 and TRBJ2-1, with TRBD2 identical over 7 bases. Germline V gives CDR1 MNHEY, CDR2 SMNVEV (reference sequence). The V and J ends lost 8 bases and 6 bases, in that order; junction bases with no gene match: 16. The CDR3 totals 16 residues. The chain's CDR3 is CASLGGRQYKPNEQFF. The CDR3 nucleotides are TGTGCCAGCTTGGGGGGGAGGCAATATAAACCCAATGAGCAGTTCTTC.

The chain combines TRBV6-5 with TRBJ1-1; 7 positions agree with TRBD1. The CDR3 runs to 14 residues. V shed 5 bases, J shed 2 bases, and the junction held 5 bases outside the gene matches. Germline-derived CDR1 and CDR2 are MNHEY and SVGAGI. CDR3: CASSKNRGNTEAFF. For the CDR3, the DNA is TGTGCCAGCAGTAAGAACAGGGGCAACACTGAAGCTTTCTTT.

This CDR3 is CASSLRDSNTEAFF. The CDR3, as DNA: TGTGCCAGCAGCTTAAGGGACAGTAACACTGAAGCTTTCTTT. V usage is TRBV7-3 and J usage is TRBJ1-1; 7 bases align to TRBD1. From germline, CDR1 is SGHTA and CDR2 FQGTGA. This CDR3 contains 14 residues. V was clipped by 1 base and J by 2 bases; unmatched bases: 1.

The rearrangement joins TRBV30 to TRBJ2-3, with TRBD2 identical over 8 bases. CDR1 and CDR2 from the germline V gene are GTSNPN and SVGIG (reference sequence). The CDR3 loop spans 15 amino acids. The J segment lost 2 bases and the V segment lost 2 bases, leaving 6 bases of the junction unmatched. This CDR3 reads CAWSFPGGNTDTQYF. CDR3 in DNA: TGTGCCTGGAGTTTCCCGGGAGGGAACACAGATACGCAGTATTTT. Variable domain in full (rest from reference TRBV30 and TRBJ2-3): SQTIHQWPATLVQPVGSPLSLECTVEGTSNPNLYWYRQAAGRGLQLLFYSVGIGQISSEVPQNLSASRPQDRQFILSSKKLLLSDSGFYLCAWSFPGGNTDTQYFGPGTRLTVL.

The chain uses TRBV2 and TRBJ2-7, with 14 bases lining up with TRBD2. CDR1 and CDR2 (germline): SNHLY, FYNNEI. With 7 bases clipped from V and 3 bases from J, the junction kept 5 bases outside the gene matches. The CDR3 is made up of 15 amino acids. CDR3 bases: TGTGCCAGCACTCCAGGGACTAGCGGGAGCTACGAGCAGTACTTC. Amino acid sequence: CASTPGTSGSYEQYF. The variable domain in full, completed from reference TRBV2 and TRBJ2-7, reads EPEVTQTPSHQVTQMGQEVILRCVPISNHLYFYWYRQILGQKVEFLVSFYNNEISEKSEIFDDQFSVERPDGSNFTLKIRSTKLEDSAMYFCASTPGTSGSYEQYFGPGTRLTVT.